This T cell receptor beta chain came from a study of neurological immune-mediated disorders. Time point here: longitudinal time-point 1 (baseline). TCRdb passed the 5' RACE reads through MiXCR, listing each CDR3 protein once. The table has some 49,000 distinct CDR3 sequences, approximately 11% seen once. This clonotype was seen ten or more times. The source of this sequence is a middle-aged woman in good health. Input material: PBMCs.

The CDR3 here is CASSEYVEWNEKLFF. DNA of the CDR3: TGTGCCAGCAGTGAGTACGTAGAGTGGAATGAAAAACTGTTTTTT. The V gene is TRBV25-1, the J gene TRBJ1-4; D call uncertain. There are 15 residues in the CDR3. V lost 3 bases to trimming and J lost 5 bases, with 13 bases between them. Germline-derived CDR1 and CDR2 are MGHDK and SYGVNS.